Listed here is a single T cell receptor beta chain. What it binds is unknown. These data originate in a study of shared clonotypes between healthy human individuals. Study-level results: Represented genetic and exposure-history diversity was restricted by having few donors. The sole specimen, blood, was sampled, and tissue repertoires likely differ.

CDR1 is SGHTA and CDR2 is FQGNSA in the germline V gene. The CDR3 length is 13 residues. After removal of 7 bases from V and 7 bases from J, the junction contained 6 bases not matched to a gene. TCRdb's copy holds only in-frame clones and misses some; the assay was immunoSEQ multiplex PCR. This sample yields roughly 2.2 million clones, of which about 90% are seen a single time; about 0.41% belongs to the top ten. V and J are TRBV7-2 and TRBJ1-5, with TRBD1 matching 8 bases. Source material: naive CD4+ T cells from PBMCs. The subset was: CD45RA+ positively selected. The receptor comes from a young man in good health. Some clones in this sample may be carry-over from other donors' samples. CDR3 DNA: TGTGCCAGCACCCAGGGGGCCTGGCAGCCCCAGCATTTT. This translates into CASTQGAWQPQHF.